This TCR beta chain comes out of a study of T cell responses to AZD1222 COVID-19 vaccine (dated by TCRdb to about 2021). With respect to the entire study: Because spike-specific TCR depth and breadth did not differ between the two schedules, AZD1222 recipients who got a second dose at roughly 4 weeks were pooled with those who got a second dose at roughly 12 weeks. Trial participants were enrolled by age into subgroups of 18-55, 56-69 and 70-plus years, and roughly 150, 30 and 60 TCR-sequenced participants, respectively, were included in these subgroups. TCR sequencing covered more than 230 trial participants: some 210 given two doses of AZD1222 and 26 given two doses of MenACWY control vaccine. What the work shows at the level of the full study, not this receptor alone: Spike-specific TCR breadth and depth rose significantly after two AZD1222 doses compared with day 0 and with MenACWY recipients. Conclusions about previously exposed vaccinees are limited, since just 5 to 7 AZD1222 recipients were seropositive for SARS-CoV-2 at baseline. The 56-69-year group was small, and its depth increase did not reach significance, likely because of low power. Because no samples from the day 14 peak response were available, repertoires could be characterized only after the peak T cell response. The whole spike protein was spanned by vaccine-associated CD4 TCRs, and dominant responses were seen in regions 160-218 and 743-854. Most participants were white British and females outnumbered males, and the authors suggested that clonal diversity may have been underestimated. Reportedly, almost half of the unique spike-specific TCRs recognized epitopes lying outside the regions that are mutated in the B.1.351 and B.1.1.7 variants.

The CDR3 regions of human TCRbeta chains were analyzed by immunosequencing. The source study handled its data this way. TCRs in the repertoires were compared against a reference library of SARS-CoV-2-specific TCRs that had been generated with the MIRA antigen-specificity platform. Breadth was defined as the fraction of unique TCRs that were SARS-CoV-2-associated. Depth was defined as the fraction of total T cells that were SARS-CoV-2-associated. Using the MIRA data, every spike-specific TCR was mapped to the spike region that the TCR reacted to and assigned to either a CD4 or a CD8 class. Log10-transformed breadth and depth values were compared by one-way ANOVA with Sidak's multiple comparisons tests. TCRdb took this table from immuneACCESS and kept in-frame rearrangements with V and J called. Such tables lack part of the clones; where checked against another copy, unresolved V genes explain under half of the gap, and the rest is unexplained. That table is the source of V, J and clone size, and D and trimming were worked out from the DNA. The sample table shows about 180,000 clones, and 88% are seen once. The ten largest clonotypes hold 0.49% of the sample.

Notes on this clone: Its antigen specificity is not known. Base quality data are lacking; no much larger clone is found one base away.

The time point label corresponds to: baseline before first vaccination. Samples from vaccinated people were obtained from the UK trials COV001 and COV002, which included a single-blind randomized controlled phase 2/3 trial of AZD1222 (ChAdOx1 nCoV-19) in healthy adults. Trial participant PBMC samples were collected at day 0 and day 28 after the second dose for TCRbeta chain sequencing. The clonotype originates from an adult in good health. Sequenced here: peripheral blood, sampled on day 0 of AZD1222 vaccination.

The DNA sequence follows: TGCGCCAGCAGCTTCGGGACCTCTCGGGGGACCCAGTACTTC. It translates to CASSFGTSRGTQYF. The chain was built from TRBV4-1 and TRBJ2-5; the D segment might be TRBD1 or TRBD2, since each matches 5 bases. Deletion took 5 bases off V and 7 bases off J, with a span of 17 bases between the germline ends. The germline V gene sets CDR1 to MGHRA and CDR2 to YSYEKL. Measured from the cysteine to the phenylalanine, the CDR3 is 14 residues long. The retained sequence is limited to the CDR3, 42 bases, with the frame set at the first base.